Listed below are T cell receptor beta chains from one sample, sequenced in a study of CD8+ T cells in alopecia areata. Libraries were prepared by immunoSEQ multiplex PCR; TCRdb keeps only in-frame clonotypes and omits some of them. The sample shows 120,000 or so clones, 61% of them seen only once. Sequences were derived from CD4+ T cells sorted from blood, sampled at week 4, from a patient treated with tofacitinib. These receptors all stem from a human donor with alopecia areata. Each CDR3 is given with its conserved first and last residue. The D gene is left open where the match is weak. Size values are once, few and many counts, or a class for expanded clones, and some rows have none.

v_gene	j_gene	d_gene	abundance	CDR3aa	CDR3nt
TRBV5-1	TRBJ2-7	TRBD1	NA	CASSLGQGGYEQYF	TGCGCCAGCAGCTTGGGACAGGGCGGGTACGAGCAGTACTTC
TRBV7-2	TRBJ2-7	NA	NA	CASSSSLGGVEQYF	TGTGCCAGCAGCTCCTCCCTAGGAGGTGTGGAGCAGTACTTC
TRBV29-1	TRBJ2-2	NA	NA	CSAKGASRGELFF	TGCAGCGCCAAAGGGGCAAGTCGAGGGGAGCTGTTTTTT
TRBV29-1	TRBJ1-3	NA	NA	CSVEDSHSGNTIYF	TGCAGCGTTGAGGACAGCCACTCTGGAAACACCATATATTTT
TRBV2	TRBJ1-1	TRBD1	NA	CASNRDRVVPEAFF	TGTGCCAGCAACAGGGACAGGGTGGTTCCTGAAGCTTTCTTT
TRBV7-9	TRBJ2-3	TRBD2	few	CASSLGLAGDRDTQYF	TGTGCCAGCAGCTTAGGACTAGCGGGAGATAGAGATACGCAGTATTTT
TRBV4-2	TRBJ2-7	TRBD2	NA	CASSQVSGGALEQYF	TGTGCCAGCAGCCAAGTTAGCGGGGGGGCGCTCGAGCAGTACTTC
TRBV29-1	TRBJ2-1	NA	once	CSVGWESWYENEQFF	TGCAGCGTTGGGTGGGAAAGTTGGTACGAGAATGAGCAGTTCTTC
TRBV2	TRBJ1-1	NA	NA	CASTLGVSWSF	TGTGCCAGCACTCTCGGGGTGTCATGGAGCTTT
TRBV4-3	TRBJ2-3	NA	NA	CASSQDGGSSTDTQYF	TGCGCCAGCAGCCAAGATGGCGGGTCTAGCACAGATACGCAGTATTTT
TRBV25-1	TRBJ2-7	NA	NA	CASSDRGGSYEQYF	TGTGCCAGCAGTGACAGGGGAGGCTCCTACGAGCAGTACTTC
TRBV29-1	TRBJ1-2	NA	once	CSDRTAIF	TGCAGCGATAGGACAGCCATCTTC
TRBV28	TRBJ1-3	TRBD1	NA	CASSGGQGAGNTIYF	TGTGCCAGCAGTGGGGGACAGGGGGCTGGAAACACCATATATTTT
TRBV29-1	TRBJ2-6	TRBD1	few	CSVGGQSSGANVLTF	TGCAGCGTTGGGGGACAGAGCTCTGGGGCCAACGTCCTGACTTTC
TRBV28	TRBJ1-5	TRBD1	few	CASSSFDRAYQPQHF	TGTGCCAGCAGTTCTTTCGACAGGGCCTATCAGCCCCAGCATTTT
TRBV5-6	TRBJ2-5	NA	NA	CASKTSYQETQYF	TGTGCCAGTAAGACCTCGTACCAAGAGACCCAGTACTTC
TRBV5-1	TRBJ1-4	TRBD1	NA	CASSFGTGPTNEKLFF	TGCGCCAGCAGCTTCGGGACAGGCCCAACTAATGAAAAACTGTTTTTT
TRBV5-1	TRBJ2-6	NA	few	CASSLEGAPGANVLTF	TGCGCCAGCAGCTTGGAGGGAGCCCCTGGGGCCAACGTCCTGACTTTC
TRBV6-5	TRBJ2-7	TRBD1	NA	CASIVGQGYEQYF	TGTGCCAGCATCGTGGGACAGGGCTACGAGCAGTACTTC
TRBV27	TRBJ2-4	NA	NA	CAPNQWRFLAKNIQYF	TGTGCCCCCAACCAATGGAGGTTCCTAGCCAAAAACATTCAGTACTTC
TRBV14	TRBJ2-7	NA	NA	CASSYGGEQYF	TGTGCCAGCAGCTATGGGGGCGAGCAGTACTTC
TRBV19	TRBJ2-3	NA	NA	CASSIGPPGLTDTQYF	TGTGCCAGTAGTATAGGGCCACCGGGACTGACAGATACGCAGTATTTT
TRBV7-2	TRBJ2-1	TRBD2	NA	CASTASGGYNEQFF	TGTGCCAGCACCGCTAGCGGGGGGTACAATGAGCAGTTCTTC
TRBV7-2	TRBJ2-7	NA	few	CASSIGTEQYF	TGTGCCAGCAGCATCGGGACCGAGCAGTACTTC
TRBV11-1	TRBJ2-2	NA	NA	CASSFMPGQDTGELFF	TGTGCCAGCAGCTTTATGCCGGGGCAGGACACCGGGGAGCTGTTTTTT
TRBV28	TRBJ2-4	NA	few	CASGKEWGKNIQYF	TGTGCCAGCGGGAAAGAGTGGGGCAAAAACATTCAGTACTTC
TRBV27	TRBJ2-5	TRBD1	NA	CASSLVGGETQYF	TGTGCCAGCAGTTTGGTAGGGGGCGAGACCCAGTACTTC
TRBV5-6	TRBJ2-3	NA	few	CASSLRQGTDTQYF	TGTGCCAGCAGCTTGAGACAGGGCACAGATACGCAGTATTTT
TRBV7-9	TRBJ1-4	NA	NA	CASTDSRNEKLFF	TGTGCCAGCACCGACTCTCGTAATGAAAAACTGTTTTTT
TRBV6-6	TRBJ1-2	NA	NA	CASSYFTGQYGYTF	TGTGCCAGCAGTTATTTCACGGGGCAATATGGCTACACCTTC
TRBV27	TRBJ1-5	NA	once	CASSLEPFGPQHF	TGTGCCAGCAGTTTGGAGCCTTTCGGGCCCCAGCATTTT
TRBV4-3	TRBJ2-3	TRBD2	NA	CASSQRLAGGFLRTDTQYF	TGCGCCAGCAGCCAAAGACTAGCGGGGGGATTTCTACGCACAGATACGCAGTATTTT
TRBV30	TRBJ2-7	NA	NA	CAWSVHPGANYEQYF	TGTGCCTGGAGTGTACACCCCGGGGCCAACTACGAGCAGTACTTC
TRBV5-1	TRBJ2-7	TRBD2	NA	CASSQTSGRYEQYF	TGCGCCAGCAGCCAGACTAGCGGGAGGTACGAGCAGTACTTC
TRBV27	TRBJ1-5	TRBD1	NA	CASSPQGAQPQHF	TGTGCCAGCAGTCCCCAGGGGGCCCAGCCCCAGCATTTT
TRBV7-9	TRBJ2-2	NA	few	CASSPASPGELFF	TGTGCCAGCAGCCCGGCCTCCCCCGGGGAGCTGTTTTTT
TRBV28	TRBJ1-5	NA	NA	CASNPDLNQPQHF	TGTGCCAGCAACCCGGACCTTAATCAGCCCCAGCATTTT
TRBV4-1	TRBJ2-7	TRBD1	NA	CASSRDSLYEQYF	TGCGCCAGCAGTCGGGACAGTTTATACGAGCAGTACTTC
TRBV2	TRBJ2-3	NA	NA	CASRVPGAGDTQYF	TGTGCCAGCAGGGTCCCTGGCGCTGGAGATACGCAGTATTTT
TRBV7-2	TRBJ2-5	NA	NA	CASSQGFQETQYF	TGTGCCAGCAGCCAGGGATTCCAAGAGACCCAGTACTTC
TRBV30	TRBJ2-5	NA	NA	CAWSVLEGAETQYF	TGTGCCTGGAGTGTATTGGAAGGGGCCGAGACCCAGTACTTC
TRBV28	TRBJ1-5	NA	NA	CASSLYTPSNQPQHF	TGTGCCAGCAGTTTATATACCCCTAGCAATCAGCCCCAGCATTTT
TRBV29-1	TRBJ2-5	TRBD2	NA	CSVAASGGRGKTQYF	TGCAGCGTTGCGGCTAGCGGGGGCAGGGGGAAGACCCAGTACTTC
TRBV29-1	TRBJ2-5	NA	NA	CSVEIDREWETQYF	TGCAGCGTTGAAATTGACAGAGAATGGGAGACCCAGTACTTC
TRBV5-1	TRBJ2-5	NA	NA	CASSLEMGSETQYF	TGCGCCAGCAGCTTGGAGATGGGGTCCGAGACCCAGTACTTC
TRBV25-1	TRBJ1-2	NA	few	CASSRPAPYGYTF	TGTGCCAGCAGCCGACCGGCCCCCTATGGCTACACCTTC
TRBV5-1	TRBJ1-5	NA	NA	CASSLEAGGQPQHF	TGCGCCAGCAGCTTGGAGGCAGGAGGGCAGCCCCAGCATTTT
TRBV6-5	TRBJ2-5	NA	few	CASRPYNRVQETQYF	TGTGCCAGCAGACCCTATAATAGAGTCCAAGAGACCCAGTACTTC
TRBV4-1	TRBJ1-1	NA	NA	CASSHPSSVSTAFF	TGCGCCAGCAGCCATCCAAGTAGCGTCAGCACGGCTTTCTTT
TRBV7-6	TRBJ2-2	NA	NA	CASRPGTKNTGELFF	TGTGCCAGCAGACCCGGTACCAAGAACACCGGGGAGCTGTTTTTT
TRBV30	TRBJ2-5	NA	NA	CAWREIIETQYF	TGTGCCTGGAGGGAAATTATAGAGACCCAGTACTTC
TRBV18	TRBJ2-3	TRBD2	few	CASSPRNSGGTDTQYF	TGTGCCAGCTCACCGAGGAATAGCGGGGGAACAGATACGCAGTATTTT
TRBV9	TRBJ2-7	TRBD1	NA	CASSPWTGGYEQYF	TGTGCCAGCAGCCCGTGGACAGGGGGCTACGAGCAGTACTTC
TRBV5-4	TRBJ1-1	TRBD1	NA	CASSETGGTEAFF	TGTGCCAGCAGCGAGACAGGGGGCACTGAAGCTTTCTTT
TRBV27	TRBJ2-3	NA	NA	CASSSPLRSPSTDTQYF	TGTGCCAGCAGTTCACCTCTGAGGAGCCCTAGCACAGATACGCAGTATTTT